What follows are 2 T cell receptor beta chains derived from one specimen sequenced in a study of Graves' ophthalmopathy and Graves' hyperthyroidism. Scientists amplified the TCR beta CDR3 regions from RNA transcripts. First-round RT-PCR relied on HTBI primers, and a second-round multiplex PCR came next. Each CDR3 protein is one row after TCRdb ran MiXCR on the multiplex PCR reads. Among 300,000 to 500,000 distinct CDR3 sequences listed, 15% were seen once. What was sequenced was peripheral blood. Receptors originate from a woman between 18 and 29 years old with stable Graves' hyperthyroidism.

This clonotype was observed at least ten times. The CDR3 DNA reads as TGTGCTAGTGGTTCCTGGAGCGGCCGATACGAGCAGTACTTC. Translation: CASGSWSGRYEQYF. This chain uses TRBV12-5 with TRBJ2-7; possible D gene TRBD2, 5 bases. Looked up from germline, CDR1 is LGHNT and CDR2 is FRNRAP. The ends were cut back, 4 bases at V and 4 bases at J, with 14 bases in the middle. The CDR3 is made up of 14 amino acids. Drawing the rest from reference TRBV12-5 and TRBJ2-7, the complete variable domain is DARVTQTPRHKVTEMGQEVTMRCQPILGHNTVFWYRQTMMQGLELLAYFRNRAPLDDSGMPKDRFSAEMPDATLATLKIQPSEPRDSAVYFCASGSWSGRYEQYFGPGTRLTVT.

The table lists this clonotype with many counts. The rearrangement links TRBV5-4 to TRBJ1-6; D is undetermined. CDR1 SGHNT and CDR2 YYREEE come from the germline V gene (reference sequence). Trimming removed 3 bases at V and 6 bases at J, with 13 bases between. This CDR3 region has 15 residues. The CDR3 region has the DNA TGTGCCAGCAGCTCTTCCCCGGCAAGTAATTCACCCCTCCACTTT. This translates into CASSSSPASNSPLHF.